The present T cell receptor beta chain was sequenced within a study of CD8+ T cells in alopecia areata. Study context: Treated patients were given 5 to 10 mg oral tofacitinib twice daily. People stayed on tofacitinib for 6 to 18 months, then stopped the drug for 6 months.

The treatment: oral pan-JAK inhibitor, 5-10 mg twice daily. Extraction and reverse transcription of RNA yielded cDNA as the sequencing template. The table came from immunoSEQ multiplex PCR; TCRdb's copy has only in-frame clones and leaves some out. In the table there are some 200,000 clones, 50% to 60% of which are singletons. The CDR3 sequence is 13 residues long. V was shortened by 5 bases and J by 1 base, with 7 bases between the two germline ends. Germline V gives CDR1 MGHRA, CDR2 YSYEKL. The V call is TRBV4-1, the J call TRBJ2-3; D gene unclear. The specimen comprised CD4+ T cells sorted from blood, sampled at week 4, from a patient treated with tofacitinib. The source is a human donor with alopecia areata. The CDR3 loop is CASSVQGTDTQYF. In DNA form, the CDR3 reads TGCGCCAGCAGCGTTCAGGGCACAGATACGCAGTATTTT.